The entry that follows covers one TCR beta chain sequence. This clone's antigen is unknown. Base qualities are not at hand, and no much larger clone is one base apart. The method was the immunoSEQ multiplex PCR assay. In most patients, genomic DNA was isolated using the Qiagen DNeasy Blood and Tissue Kit and sent frozen to Adaptive Biotechnologies for TCR sequencing. For most patients, high-throughput TCR-beta CDR3 sequencing of genomic DNA was performed by Adaptive Biotechnologies. On the authors' methods: TCR sequencing data were retrieved from Adaptive's ImmunoSEQ software for more than 15 patients, whereas three other patients were processed with MiXCR and VDJtools. To correct CD4 versus CD8 sorting errors, any sequence found in both subsets at a frequency ratio below 5:1 was removed. Because the origin of CDR3 nucleotide sequences shared between donor and recipient could not be assigned, those sequences were removed. To count as alloreactive, a clone needed at least 2-fold expansion over unstimulated cells and a minimum CFSE-low frequency of 0.002% (template counts) or 0.001% (read counts). Clones were considered mappable if detected in sequenced pre-transplant spleen, lymph node, or MLR CFSE-low populations of the donor or recipient. Cumulative frequency of alloreactive clones was calculated as a percentage of all sequences weighted by copy number. The clones in this table, taken by TCRdb from immuneACCESS, are in-frame only. Not every clone is retained; where verified, under half of the shortfall comes from an unresolved V gene, and the cause of the rest is unknown. Clonal size and the V and J genes are those of that table, whereas D and trimming came from the DNA. The sample yields over 65,000 clones; approximately 90% were counted once. The ten largest account for 7.6% of the sample.

This specimen's time point label, per the study, means: cells obtained before transplantation from donor or recipient. CD3+CD4+ and CD3+CD8+ populations were FACS-sorted from unstimulated pre-transplant donor and recipient cells taken from spleen or lymph nodes. Its CDR3 holds 14 amino acids, cysteine through phenylalanine. Just CDR3 DNA is preserved here, 42 bases in frame from base 1. V is pared back by 4 bases and J by 3 bases, with 12 bases lying between the germline termini. From the germline V gene, CDR1 is MGHRA and CDR2 is YSYEKL. The data derive from a study of graft-versus-host responses after intestinal transplantation (dated by TCRdb to the early 2020s). About the full investigation: Multivisceral, liver-intestinal, or isolated intestinal transplants were received by the recipients. Every recipient was given anti-thymocyte globulin induction, then maintenance tacrolimus and steroids for roughly 3 years. Bulk TCR-beta CDR3 sequencing was used to track graft-versus-host and host-versus-graft alloreactive T cell clones in the graft, circulation and bone marrow after intestinal transplantation. Alloreactive clones were identified by sequencing pre-transplant mixed lymphocyte reaction products and comparing these products with unstimulated pre-transplant donor and recipient T cells. A cohort of some 24 intestinal transplant recipients, including one retransplant, was enrolled, and a few patients lacking pretransplant specimens were excluded. Donor T cell macrochimerism was defined as a peak of at least 4% donor T cells among recipient peripheral blood mononuclear cells. Samples from three later patients were sequenced in-house on an Illumina MiSeq with MiXCR processing rather than by the commercial service. The investigation overall reported the following: In the allografts of patients with donor T cell macrochimerism, GvH to HvG T cell clonal ratios were high. GvH clones were detected in recipient bone marrow, and some appeared earlier in ileal mucosa or blood, consistent with an intestinal mucosal origin. The conclusions were limited by the relatively low number and heterogeneity of the intestinal transplant patients. Early after transplant, peak levels of circulating GvH clones were found to be associated with declines in HvG clones.

This sample comprised unstimulated CD8+ T cells sorted from spleen or lymph node cells, obtained before transplant. Rearrangement joined TRBV4-1 to TRBJ1-1; the D gene identity is not certain. The TCR originated in a human donor who was the organ donor for an intestinal transplant. The CDR3 region has the sequence CASSRTPWDTEAFF. At the DNA level, the sequence is TGCGCCAGCAGCCGAACACCGTGGGACACTGAAGCTTTCTTT.